The clone carrying this TCR beta chain was found once. Its antigen is as yet unknown. The data are from a study of regulatory T cells in long-lasting Graves disease. Time point of the sample: newly diagnosed GD, antithyroid drugs for less than 3 months. PBMC-derived RNA was used for the TCR library. The CDR3 consists of 12 residues. V was pared by 8 bases and J by 8 bases, with 13 bases between. The germline V gene encodes CDR1 LNHDA and CDR2 SQIVND (reference sequence). Arm-PCR of CDR3 regions and iRepertoire HTBI primers were used to build TCR beta libraries. TCRdb passed the multiplex PCR reads through MiXCR, listing each CDR3 protein once. The sample yields 600,000 to 650,000 distinct CDR3 sequences, roughly 15% seen once. Regarding the study as a whole: The persistent group shared about 2,700 public clonotypes, more than the approximately 890 shared by new patients.

The sample was also linked to a second study, of T cells in Graves' hyperthyroidism and ophthalmopathy.

The gene calls are TRBV19 and TRBJ2-1, with D possibly TRBD2 on 5 matching bases. The sequence was collected from a woman aged 25 to 39 with Graves disease. The material was peripheral blood mononuclear cells (PBMCs), obtained at new diagnosis, from a patient treated with antithyroid drugs. In DNA form, the CDR3 reads TGTGCCAGTTCGGGAAGAAACTATGAGCAGTTCTTC. This gives the protein CASSGRNYEQFF.